The 32 T cell receptor beta chains in this list originate from one sample, sequenced in a study of CD8 T cells in ankylosing spondylitis listed by TCRdb under 2017. What the study reported, not specific to this receptor: A TCR beta motif made up of roughly eight highly homologous amino acid variants appeared to be characteristic of blood from ankylosing spondylitis patients.

The receptor library was made with 5' RACE. Sequencer: Illumina HiSeq 2500. TCRdb reprocessing: public reads trimmed at Q25 with fastp, clones called with MiXCR, in-frame beta chains kept. Rows are unified per CDR3 protein, each entry keeping the most common DNA and genes. Recorded for this sample are about 540,000 distinct CDR3 sequences; over 9.5% of them occurred a single time. Of the sample, approximately 6.2% is held by the ten largest clones. No antigen is known for these receptors. Sequencing was performed on blood, either unsorted or a sorted T cell fraction (not recorded which). The source is a male donor with ankylosing spondylitis.

This clonotype was counted a few times. V is TRBV20-1 and J is TRBJ1-2; TRBD1 matches at 9 bases. Germline V gene lookup returns CDR1 DFQATT and CDR2 SNEGSKA (reference sequence). This CDR3 contains 12 residues. J lost 6 bases, V lost 6 bases, and 5 bases had no gene match. The CDR3 here is CSAEQGANGYTF. The CDR3 coding sequence is TGCAGTGCCGAACAGGGGGCGAATGGCTACACCTTC.

This clonotype was counted only a few times. The V call is TRBV7-9, the J call TRBJ2-1; 7 bases line up with TRBD1. The germline CDR1 and CDR2 sequences are SEHNR and FQNEAQ (reference sequence). J was trimmed by 7 bases and V by 3 bases; bases with no gene match: 6. The CDR3 extends over 14 amino acids. CDR3 sequence: CASSLVSQGNEQFF. In DNA form, the CDR3 reads TGTGCCAGCAGCTTGGTGTCACAGGGGAATGAGCAGTTCTTC.

This clonotype was found a few times. The chain links TRBV7-9 to TRBJ1-1; D perhaps matches TRBD1 (6 bases). V was pared by 8 bases and J by 3 bases, with 13 bases between. The CDR3 spans 13 residues. The germline CDR1 and CDR2 sequences are SEHNR and FQNEAQ (reference sequence). The chain's CDR3 is CASCGGVYTEAFF. CDR3 DNA: TGTGCCAGCTGCGGGGGCGTATACACTGAAGCTTTCTTT.

This clonotype was counted a few times. V usage is TRBV9 and J usage is TRBJ1-4; tentative D call: TRBD1 (5 bases). Between the trimmed V and J ends, which lost 3 bases and 8 bases, there was a span of 20 bases. This CDR3 comprises 16 residues. Germline-derived CDR1 and CDR2 are SGDLS and YYNGEE. This chain's CDR3 is CASSGGVSAAGEKLFF. CDR3 sequence (DNA): TGTGCCAGCAGCGGAGGGGTCTCCGCCGCCGGGGAAAAACTGTTTTTT.

The chain is built from TRBV6-2 or TRBV6-3 and TRBJ1-1, with D unclear. CDR3 size: 13 residues. Per the germline V gene, CDR1 is MNHEY and CDR2 is SVGEGT. Trimming removed 2 bases at V and 4 bases at J, with 8 bases between. The CDR3 DNA reads TGTGCCAGCAGTTACCAGGTGTTCACTGAAGCTTTCTTT. This encodes CASSYQVFTEAFF.

V is TRBV20-1 and J is TRBJ1-4; possible D gene TRBD1, 5 bases. Germline CDR1 is DFQATT and CDR2 is SNEGSKA (reference sequence). Deletions cut 6 bases from V and 8 bases from J, with 19 bases between. The CDR3 has 14 amino acids. The CDR3 region is CSAYSGGSGEKLFF. In DNA form, the CDR3 reads TGCAGTGCCTACTCGGGGGGTTCAGGGGAAAAACTGTTTTTT.

This clonotype was picked up many times. The chain links TRBV5-1 to TRBJ2-7, with 7 positions matching TRBD2. V lost 4 bases to trimming and J lost 2 bases; unmatched junction nucleotides: 9. The CDR3 loop spans 15 amino acids. CDR1 SGHRS and CDR2 YFSETQ come from the germline V gene. DNA for the CDR3: TGCGCCAGCAGCGATCCGGGAGGATCGGCCTACGAGCAGTACTTC. Encoded protein: CASSDPGGSAYEQYF.

This clonotype was detected only a few times. The chain has TRBV20-1 and TRBJ1-3; tentatively, D is TRBD1 (5 bases). V gave up 0 bases and J gave up 2 bases, with 8 bases separating them. The CDR3 spans 14 residues. Germline V lookup: CDR1 DFQATT, CDR2 SNEGSKA (reference sequence). The CDR3 DNA sequence: TGCAGTGCTAGAGATGGGGGGACTGGAAACACCATATATTTT. This encodes CSARDGGTGNTIYF.

The gene calls are TRBV5-1 and TRBJ2-1, with 15 bases that match TRBD2. Germline-derived CDR1 and CDR2 are SGHRS and YFSETQ. This CDR3 is built from 16 residues. Trimming removed 4 bases from V and 4 bases from J; junction bases left unmatched: 3. CDR3 sequence (DNA): TGCGCCAGCAGCCGGACTAGCGGGAGGGATTACAATGAGCAGTTCTTC. Translated, it gives CASSRTSGRDYNEQFF.

In DNA form, the CDR3 reads TGCGCCAGCAGCTTGGAGTATAGCGGCACAGATACGCAGTATTTT. This encodes CASSLEYSGTDTQYF. The chain joins TRBV5-1 to TRBJ2-3, with a possible D match to TRBD2 (5 bases). The V gene lost 0 bases and the J gene lost 1 base, with 9 bases spanning the gap. CDR1 and CDR2 from the germline V gene are SGHRS and YFSETQ. The CDR3 has 15 amino acids. Looking up the rest from reference TRBV5-1 and TRBJ2-3 gives the full variable domain: KAGVTQTPRYLIKTRGQQVTLSCSPISGHRSVSWYQQTPGQGLQFLFEYFSETQRNKGNFPGRFSGRQFSNSRSEMNVSTLELGDSALYLCASSLEYSGTDTQYFGPGTRLTVL.

This clonotype turned up a few times. The chain carries TRBV30 and TRBJ2-7, with D possibly TRBD2 on 6 matching bases. There are 13 residues in the CDR3. V was pared by 1 base and J by 6 bases, with 13 bases between. CDR1 is GTSNPN and CDR2 is SVGIG in the germline V gene (reference sequence). The CDR3 DNA sequence: TGTGCCTGGAGTGGAGGGCGAGCGGGCGAGCAGTACGTC. Amino acids: CAWSGGRAGEQYV.

This clonotype occurred many times. This chain uses TRBV24-1 with TRBJ2-5, with TRBD2 matching over 11 bases. V lost 3 bases and J lost 1; bases outside the gene matches: 6. This CDR3 is 17 amino acids long. Germline assignment: CDR1 KGHDR and CDR2 SFDVKD. In nucleotides, the CDR3 is TGTGCCACCAGTGATCGTCGACTAGCGGGACGCCAAGAGACCCAGTACTTC. Its protein is CATSDRRLAGRQETQYF.

The V call is TRBV20-1, the J call TRBJ1-6; 7 bases line up with TRBD1. This CDR3 has 16 amino acids. Unmatched junction bases numbered 15, after V lost 5 bases and J lost 8 bases. Germline V CDR1 and CDR2: DFQATT, SNEGSKA (reference sequence). This CDR3 is CSARQGGLVGDSPLHF. The CDR3 bases are TGCAGTGCTCGGCAGGGGGGACTTGTCGGGGATTCACCCCTCCACTTT.

V is TRBV7-6 and J is TRBJ1-2; 7 positions agree with TRBD1. V shed 0 bases, J shed 6 bases, and the junction held 1 base outside the gene matches. This CDR3 spans 13 amino acids. Germline values: CDR1 SGHVS, CDR2 FNYEAQ. DNA for the CDR3: TGTGCCAGCAGCTTAGCGGGGACAGATGGCTACACCTTC. It translates to CASSLAGTDGYTF.

This CDR3 is CASSQDGYTF. The CDR3 region has the DNA TGTGCCTCCTCACAGGATGGCTACACCTTC. V is TRBV10-3 and J is TRBJ1-2; weak D call: TRBD1 (5 bases). The V gene lost 11 bases and the J gene lost 6 bases, with 10 bases spanning the gap. The CDR3 runs 10 residues. CDR1 and CDR2 (germline): ENHRY, SYGVKD.

This clonotype was observed at least ten times. The chain employs TRBV7-9 and TRBJ2-1, with 7 positions matching TRBD1. V shed 5 bases, J shed 5 bases, and the junction held 9 bases outside the gene matches. Germline V gene lookup returns CDR1 SEHNR and CDR2 FQNEAQ (reference sequence). The CDR3 loop spans 15 amino acids. The CDR3 nucleotides are TGTGCCAGCAGCCAGGTGACAGGGAACCACAATGAGCAGTTCTTC. Translated, it gives CASSQVTGNHNEQFF.

This clonotype was seen more than once but under ten times. The CDR3: CASSKGQGTAGELFF. The CDR3 coding sequence is TGTGCCAGCAGCAAAGGACAGGGTACGGCCGGGGAGCTGTTTTTT. V gene TRBV21-1 combines with J gene TRBJ2-2; the DNA was not compared with TRBD1, the D call given in the table. TRBV21-1 is recorded as a pseudogene. This CDR3 is 15 amino acids long.

The chain couples TRBV10-2 to TRBJ2-1; 7 bases line up with TRBD1. CDR1 WSHSY and CDR2 SAAADI come from the germline V gene. The junction had 9 bases not matched to a gene; V was cut back by 4 bases and J by 9 bases. The CDR3 is made up of 14 amino acids. The CDR3 loop reads CASSARGGVGEQFF. CDR3 bases: TGCGCCAGCAGTGCCAGAGGGGGCGTCGGTGAGCAGTTCTTC.

The chain recombines TRBV5-1 with TRBJ2-1; 10 positions match TRBD2. Germline loops: CDR1 SGHRS, CDR2 YFSETQ. This CDR3 has 15 amino acids. The J segment lost 6 bases and the V segment lost 0 bases, leaving 3 bases of the junction unmatched. The CDR3 protein is CASSLGSGRINEQFF. In DNA form, the CDR3 reads TGCGCCAGCAGCTTGGGTAGCGGGAGGATCAATGAGCAGTTCTTC. Filled out from reference TRBV5-1 and TRBJ2-1, the complete variable domain reads KAGVTQTPRYLIKTRGQQVTLSCSPISGHRSVSWYQQTPGQGLQFLFEYFSETQRNKGNFPGRFSGRQFSNSRSEMNVSTLELGDSALYLCASSLGSGRINEQFFGPGTRLTVL.

This clonotype was picked up many times. The chain couples TRBV11-2 to TRBJ2-1; TRBD2 agrees at 10 bases. The CDR3 is 19 amino acids. Trimming at V came to 5 bases and at J to 0 bases, leaving 13 bases not matched to a gene. Germline lookup yields CDR1 SGHAT and CDR2 FQNNGV. The chain's CDR3 is CASSQSGTSAQRSYNEQFF. DNA of the CDR3: TGTGCCAGCAGCCAATCGGGGACTAGCGCCCAACGCTCCTACAATGAGCAGTTCTTC.

This clonotype was detected many times. This chain joins TRBV10-3 and TRBJ2-7; D is possibly TRBD1 (6 bases). Between the trimmed V and J ends, which lost 2 bases and 4 bases, there was a span of 6 bases. The length of the CDR3 is 12 residues. Germline loops: CDR1 ENHRY, CDR2 SYGVKD. The CDR3 DNA follows: TGTGCCATCAGTGAGGGACAGTACGAGCAGTACTTC. It yields the protein CAISEGQYEQYF.

In DNA form, the CDR3 reads TGTGCCAGCAGCTTGGACAGGGGGCGCGGGAATTCACCCCTCCACTTT. Translation: CASSLDRGRGNSPLHF. The chain has TRBV5-4 and TRBJ1-6; TRBD1 matches at 9 bases. The CDR3 runs to 16 residues. CDR1 and CDR2 (germline): SGHNT, YYREEE (reference sequence). V was clipped by 0 bases and J by 7 bases; unmatched bases: 5. The whole variable domain, filled in from reference TRBV5-4 and TRBJ1-6, reads ETGVTQSPTHLIKTRGQQVTLRCSSQSGHNTVSWYQQALGQGPQFIFQYYREEENGRGNFPPRFSGLQFPNYSSELNVNALELDDSALYLCASSLDRGRGNSPLHFGNGTRLTVT.

This clonotype occurred many times. The rearrangement uses TRBV5-1 and TRBJ2-3; D call uncertain. Trimming pared 4 bases from V and 0 bases from J, leaving 6 bases between. CDR3 length equals 13 residues. Per germline, CDR1 SGHRS and CDR2 YFSETQ. CDR3 amino acids: CASSLISTDTQYF. The CDR3, as DNA: TGCGCCAGCAGCCTGATAAGCACAGATACGCAGTATTTT.

The genes are TRBV5-1 and TRBJ1-1, with D possibly being TRBD1 (6 bases). The CDR3 spans 16 residues. Trimming took off 0 bases at V and 1 base at J, with 13 bases between the two ends. The germline CDR1 and CDR2 sequences are SGHRS and YFSETQ. In DNA form, the CDR3 reads TGCGCCAGCAGCTTGGGGGCCGGGACACCGAACACTGAAGCTTTCTTT. Protein: CASSLGAGTPNTEAFF.

The chain uses TRBV7-9 and TRBJ2-1; no definite D call. CDR3 length: 16 amino acids. Germline CDR1 reads SEHNR; CDR2 reads FQNEAQ (reference sequence). Trimming pared 1 base from V and 8 bases from J, leaving 18 bases between. The CDR3 loop is CASSLGDRAVKDEQFF. DNA for the CDR3: TGTGCCAGCAGCTTAGGTGACCGGGCGGTTAAGGATGAGCAGTTCTTC.

J is TRBJ1-2 and V is TRBV27, with 8 bases aligning to TRBD1. Unmatched junction bases numbered 8, after V lost 6 bases and J lost 2 bases. CDR3 length equals 15 residues. From germline, CDR1 is MNHEY and CDR2 SMNVEV (reference sequence). DNA of the CDR3: TGTGCCAGCAGCTCTCCCCGGACAGGGAACTATGGCTACACCTTC. Its translation: CASSSPRTGNYGYTF.

The J gene is TRBJ1-2, the V gene TRBV5-1; 8 positions agree with TRBD1. The V gene end was trimmed by 4 bases and the J gene end by 7 bases; junction bases not matched to a gene: 9. The CDR3 spans 14 residues. CDR1 and CDR2 (germline): SGHRS, YFSETQ. Written as DNA, the CDR3 is TGCGCCAGCAGCCCGACAGGGGCCCGTGGTGGCTACACCTTC. It yields the protein CASSPTGARGGYTF.

This clonotype was counted between two and nine times. The chain has TRBV12-3 or TRBV12-4 and TRBJ1-5, with D hard to call. The length of the CDR3 is 13 residues. V was clipped by 0 bases and J by 5 bases, with 5 bases between them. CDR3 nucleotide sequence: TGTGCCAGCAGTTTAGCCCGAGATCAGCCCCAGCATTTT. This gives the protein CASSLARDQPQHF.

This clonotype was seen a few times. V is TRBV7-2 and J is TRBJ2-1; 8 positions agree with TRBD1. The CDR3 length is 15 residues. The germline V gene encodes CDR1 SGHTA and CDR2 FQGNSA. The V gene end was trimmed by 0 bases and the J gene end by 10 bases; junction bases not matched to a gene: 8. As DNA, the CDR3 is TGTGCCAGCAGCTTAGCCGGGACAGGCCAAAAGGAGCAGTTCTTC. Its protein is CASSLAGTGQKEQFF.

This chain uses TRBV2 with TRBJ2-3; TRBD2 aligns across 10 bases. Trimming cost V 7 bases and J 7 bases; bases outside gene matches: 11. This CDR3 is built from 15 residues. Germline values: CDR1 SNHLY, CDR2 FYNNEI. This CDR3 reads CASTRSGREGNTQYF. The CDR3 coding sequence is TGTGCCAGCACTCGGAGCGGGAGGGAAGGGAATACGCAGTATTTT. The full variable domain, rest sourced from reference TRBV2 and TRBJ2-3, is EPEVTQTPSHQVTQMGQEVILRCVPISNHLYFYWYRQILGQKVEFLVSFYNNEISEKSEIFDDQFSVERPDGSNFTLKIRSTKLEDSAMYFCASTRSGREGNTQYFGPGTRLTVL.

The V gene is TRBV11-2, the J gene TRBJ1-2; 7 nucleotides line up with TRBD1. V shed 3 bases, J shed 5 bases, and the junction held 12 bases outside the gene matches. The CDR3 has 16 amino acids. From germline, CDR1 is SGHAT and CDR2 FQNNGV. The CDR3: CASSLNPGQLLYGYTF. The CDR3 coding sequence is TGTGCCAGCAGCTTGAACCCGGGACAGCTTCTTTATGGCTACACCTTC.

The gene calls are TRBV6-5 and TRBJ2-2; 7 positions match TRBD1. The CDR3 sequence is 15 residues long. Trimming at V came to 0 bases and at J to 6 bases, leaving 4 bases not matched to a gene. Germline V lookup: CDR1 MNHEY, CDR2 SVGAGI. The chain's CDR3 is CASSYSGQLSGELFF. The CDR3 DNA reads as TGTGCCAGCAGTTACTCGGGACAGTTGTCCGGGGAGCTGTTTTTT.